The following is a T cell receptor (beta chain) sequence with its context. Its antigen is not known. This entry comes from a study of cytotoxic CD8 clonotypes in ibrutinib-treated CLL. Study information: Treatment had run for a median roughly eleven months, range 6 to 36, when response samples were taken. Broader study findings: Clonality measured at baseline exceeded age-matched healthy donors, tracking circulating CD8+ T-cell counts.

TCRdb keeps only in-frame clones here, not all; method: immunoSEQ multiplex PCR. The sample carries some 100,000 clones, about 50% recorded once. The germline gives CDR1 SNHLY, CDR2 FYNNEI. This CDR3 contains 14 residues. Trimming left V 4 bases short and J 6 bases short, with 13 bases between. Sequenced material: PBMCs, taken after 24 months of ibrutinib treatment. The source is a human donor with chronic lymphocytic leukemia. The chain couples TRBV2 to TRBJ2-4; possibly TRBD2 for D (7 bases). This CDR3 is CASSAGGAGNIQYF. In DNA form, the CDR3 reads TGTGCCAGCAGTGCGGGGGGCGCCGGAAACATTCAGTACTTC.